This TCR beta chain was recorded in a study of CXCR3-negative and CXCR3-positive naive CD8 T cells. TRB cDNA was prepared as libraries by UMI-labeled 5' RACE. TCRdb reprocessed the 5' RACE reads and keeps a single row for each CDR3 protein, giving no DNA. In total, the table holds 150,000 or so distinct CDR3 sequences. Within the CD8+ T cell compartment, naive cells were CD45RO-CCR7+CD27+CD95-. Study-wide points: No difference in surface CD5 was seen between naive subsets, and TCR strength was inferred from TRB CDR3 properties. Higher TRB CDR3 hydrophobicity marked CXCR3-positive naive cells relative to CXCR3-negative naive cells. Similar TRBV-TRBJ usage was seen in naive cells (both CXCR3-negative and CXCR3-positive), but memory cells differed.

Concerning this clonotype itself: Its cognate antigen is unknown.

The material sequenced was naive CXCR3+ CD8+ T cells from blood. Subset noted: CD45RO-CCR7+CD27+CD95- naive CD8+ T cells expressing CXCR3 (TNR3+). The TCR comes from a human donor in good health. Some clones in this sample may be carry-over from other donors' samples.

CDR3 protein: CSVEFFGEQFF. The chain couples TRBV29-1 to TRBJ2-1. The germline V gene has CDR1 SQVTM and CDR2 ANQGSEA. The CDR3 totals 11 residues.